The 30 T cell receptor beta chains in this list originate from one sample, sequenced in a study of blood T cell repertoires in COVID-19 (dated by TCRdb to about 2020). Libraries were built with the immunoSEQ multiplex PCR assay. The clones in this table, taken by TCRdb from immuneACCESS, are in-frame only. Not every clone is retained; where verified, under half of the shortfall comes from an unresolved V gene, and the cause of the rest is unknown. The sample contains about 180,000 clones, around 79% of them found a single time. The ten largest clones capture about 25% of the sample. Sequenced: peripheral blood. Source of these receptors: a woman aged 70-85 years with acute or convalescent COVID-19.

V gene TRBV27 combines with J gene TRBJ2-3; TRBD2 aligns across 10 bases. V lost 6 bases and J lost 3; bases outside the gene matches: 15. The CDR3 covers 18 residues. From germline, CDR1 is MNHEY and CDR2 SMNVEV (reference sequence). This chain's CDR3 is CASRDKGAGAGGTDTQYF. The CDR3 nucleotides read TGTGCCAGCAGGGATAAAGGGGCGGGAGCGGGAGGGACAGATACGCAGTATTTT.

V is TRBV29-1 and J is TRBJ2-5; the D gene is possibly TRBD1 (6 bases). The CDR3 consists of 14 residues. Per the germline V gene, CDR1 is SQVTM and CDR2 is ANQGSEA. V gave up 7 bases and J gave up 0 bases, with 15 bases separating them. CDR3 in amino acids: CSGGGSEHQETQYF. In DNA form, the CDR3 reads TGCAGCGGTGGGGGCAGCGAACACCAAGAGACCCAGTACTTC.

J is TRBJ2-5 and V is TRBV19; TRBD2 aligns across 7 bases. The junction had 10 bases not matched to a gene; V was cut back by 2 bases and J by 4 bases. This CDR3 comprises 16 residues. Germline V gene data show CDR1 as LNHDA and CDR2 as SQIVND (reference sequence). The CDR3 DNA reads TGTGCCAGTAGTATAAGTTCAGCGGGATCGGTAGAGACCCAGTACTTC. Protein product: CASSISSAGSVETQYF. Variable domain in full (rest from reference TRBV19 and TRBJ2-5): DGGITQSPKYLFRKEGQNVTLSCEQNLNHDAMYWYRQDPGQGLRLIYYSQIVNDFQKGDIAEGYSVSREKKESFPLTVTSAQKNPTAFYLCASSISSAGSVETQYFGPGTRLLVL.

The CDR3 bases are TGTGCCATCAGCCTGACAGGGGAATCCAATCAGCCCCAGCATTTT. This codes for CAISLTGESNQPQHF. The chain uses TRBV10-3 and TRBJ1-5; TRBD1 matches at 8 bases. V shed 6 bases and J 3 bases; nucleotides not matched to a gene: 7. The germline V gene has CDR1 ENHRY and CDR2 SYGVKD. The CDR3 loop spans 15 amino acids.

DNA of the CDR3: TGTGCCAGCAGCCTCGGGTCCAGACAGGGGCACACCGGGGAGCTGTTTTTT. As protein: CASSLGSRQGHTGELFF. The V gene is TRBV7-8, the J gene TRBJ2-2, with 8 positions matching TRBD1. With V trimmed by 5 bases and J by 3 bases, 11 bases remained unmatched. The CDR3 sequence is 17 residues long. CDR1 is SGHVS and CDR2 is FQNEAQ in the germline V gene.

The CDR3 region has the DNA TGTGCCAGCAGTGATGGGGGGAGGGGGATTGACTATGGCTACACCTTC. It yields the protein CASSDGGRGIDYGYTF. The genes are TRBV2 and TRBJ1-2; D might be TRBD1 (6 bases). V was trimmed by 3 bases and J by 3 bases, leaving 17 bases between them. CDR3 length: 16 residues. Germline lookup yields CDR1 SNHLY and CDR2 FYNNEI.

Points on this clone: In the same sample, other DNA sequences code for this CDR3. The chain uses TRBV5-1 and TRBJ2-2; 9 nucleotides align to TRBD1. Germline CDR1 is SGHRS and CDR2 is YFSETQ. The CDR3 totals 15 residues. After removal of 3 bases from V and 3 bases from J, the junction contained 3 bases not matched to a gene. CDR3 DNA: TGCGCCAGCAGCTCGGGACAGGGATACACCGGGGAGCTGTTTTTT. Protein product: CASSSGQGYTGELFF.

This clone was found a few times. This chain joins TRBV5-1 and TRBJ2-7; D gene ambiguous. This CDR3 contains 12 residues. CDR1 is SGHRS, CDR2 YFSETQ, per germline. V shed 4 bases and J shed 7 bases, with 12 bases lying between them. CDR3 in amino acids: CASSPGQREQYF. The CDR3 DNA follows: TGCGCCAGCAGCCCCGGTCAACGGGAGCAGTACTTC.

CDR3 sequence (DNA): TGTGCCAGCAGTGAGCTGGACAGGAGAACCTACGAGCAGTACTTC. Its translation: CASSELDRRTYEQYF. The V gene is TRBV2, the J gene TRBJ2-7; 7 bases fit TRBD1. The CDR3 extends over 15 amino acids. CDR1 and CDR2 (germline): SNHLY, FYNNEI. The trim removed 3 bases at V and 2 bases at J, leaving 7 bases unmatched.

The V call is TRBV7-9, the J call TRBJ2-7, with D possibly being TRBD2 (6 bases). Trimming stripped 1 base from V and 2 bases from J, with 12 bases between. This CDR3 comprises 15 residues. Germline CDR1 reads SEHNR; CDR2 reads FQNEAQ (reference sequence). CDR3 region: CASSLGPGRTYEQYF. CDR3 in DNA: TGTGCCAGCAGCTTAGGACCGGGGAGGACCTACGAGCAGTACTTC.

V and J are TRBV11-1 and TRBJ2-3; D may be TRBD2 (5 bases). CDR3 length: 11 amino acids. Trimming removed 6 bases from V and 8 bases from J, with 9 bases in between. CDR1 SGHAT and CDR2 FQDESV come from the germline V gene (reference sequence). The CDR3 reads CASSFSGTQYF. The CDR3 DNA follows: TGTGCCAGCAGTTTCAGCGGTACGCAGTATTTT.

The rearrangement uses TRBV10-3 and TRBJ2-1; 11 nucleotides align to TRBD2. Germline loops: CDR1 ENHRY, CDR2 SYGVKD. Trimming removed 4 bases from V and 5 bases from J; junction bases left unmatched: 10. CDR3 length equals 17 residues. CDR3 residues: CAISGIHSGGEDNEQFF. The DNA for the CDR3 is TGTGCCATCAGTGGTATCCATAGCGGGGGGGAAGACAATGAGCAGTTCTTC.

The genes are TRBV7-8 and TRBJ2-1; 8 bases line up with TRBD2. The V segment lost 0 bases and the J segment 10 bases; nucleotides outside the gene matches: 20. CDR3 length equals 19 residues. From germline, CDR1 is SGHVS and CDR2 FQNEAQ. CDR3 loop: CASSLAYQRSGEPRDEQFF. DNA of the CDR3: TGTGCCAGCAGCTTAGCGTATCAACGTAGCGGGGAGCCAAGGGACGAGCAGTTCTTC. Looking up the rest from reference TRBV7-8 and TRBJ2-1 gives the full variable domain: GAGVSQSPRYKVAKRGQDVALRCDPISGHVSLFWYQQALGQGPEFLTYFQNEAQLDKSGLPSDRFFAERPEGSVSTLKIQRTQQEDSAVYLCASSLAYQRSGEPRDEQFFGPGTRLTVL.

The chain has TRBV29-1 and TRBJ2-7; TRBD2 is a possible D gene (6 bases). Trimming removed 1 base from V and 3 bases from J, with 10 bases in between. This CDR3 has 13 residues. In germline, CDR1 is SQVTM, CDR2 ANQGSEA. In DNA form, the CDR3 reads TGCAGCGTTGAAGGGCGGGGCGGCTACGAGCAGTACTTC. It yields the protein CSVEGRGGYEQYF.

The chain employs TRBV15 and TRBJ1-5; D is uncertain. The CDR3 totals 15 residues. V lost 1 base and J lost 4, with 11 bases in between. In germline, CDR1 is LNHNV, CDR2 YYDKDF (reference sequence). CDR3 in amino acids: CATSRGRVENQPQHF. The CDR3 DNA reads as TGTGCCACCAGCAGAGGACGGGTAGAAAATCAGCCCCAGCATTTT.

The CDR3 is CASSTLSGTSVTYEQYF. The CDR3 DNA is TGTGCCAGCAGTACACTCTCCGGGACTAGCGTGACCTACGAGCAGTACTTC. The rearrangement joins TRBV27 to TRBJ2-7; 10 nucleotides align to TRBD2. CDR3 length equals 17 residues. The V gene's germline CDR1 is MNHEY and CDR2 SMNVEV (reference sequence). Trimming removed 5 bases from V and 2 bases from J; junction bases left unmatched: 12.

V and J are TRBV6-1 and TRBJ1-5, with D possibly matching TRBD1 (5 bases). V was cut by 0 bases and J by 5 bases, with 14 bases left in between. Looked up from germline, CDR1 is MNHNS and CDR2 is SASEGT. This CDR3 has 16 residues. The CDR3 protein is CASSEAGQGSYQPQHF. The CDR3 DNA follows: TGTGCCAGCAGTGAAGCGGGCCAGGGTTCGTATCAGCCCCAGCATTTT.

The chain joins TRBV19 to TRBJ2-7; 7 bases align to TRBD1. The J segment lost 1 base and the V segment lost 1 base, leaving 4 bases of the junction unmatched. In germline, CDR1 is LNHDA, CDR2 SQIVND (reference sequence). The CDR3 covers 15 residues. The CDR3 region has the DNA TGTGCCAGTAGTATAGCCCCGACAGGGTCCTACGAGCAGTACTTC. Amino acids: CASSIAPTGSYEQYF.

This sequence joins TRBV9 and TRBJ2-2; D call uncertain. Germline V CDR1 and CDR2: SGDLS, YYNGEE. V lost 2 bases and J 6 bases, leaving 17 bases between the germline ends. CDR3 length: 16 residues. The CDR3 region is CASSVTPLVGSGELFF. CDR3 sequence (DNA): TGTGCCAGCAGCGTTACCCCCTTGGTGGGCTCCGGGGAGCTGTTTTTT. Full variable domain (remainder filled in from reference TRBV9 and TRBJ2-2): DSGVTQTPKHLITATGQRVTLRCSPRSGDLSVYWYQQSLDQGLQFLIQYYNGEERAKGNILERFSAQQFPDLHSELNLSSLELGDSALYFCASSVTPLVGSGELFFGEGSRLTVL.

V usage is TRBV5-6 and J usage is TRBJ1-2; maybe TRBD1 (6 bases). CDR1 and CDR2 from the germline V gene are SGHDT and YYEEEE. CDR3 length: 14 residues. V was pared by 1 base and J by 2 bases, with 9 bases between. The CDR3 region has the DNA TGTGCCAGCAGCTTGACAGGGTTAAACTATGGCTACACCTTC. Its protein product is CASSLTGLNYGYTF. The full variable domain, in which reference TRBV5-6 and TRBJ1-2 provide the parts outside the CDR3, is DAGVTQSPTHLIKTRGQQVTLRCSPKSGHDTVSWYQQALGQGPQFIFQYYEEEERQRGNFPDRFSGHQFPNYSSELNVNALLLGDSALYLCASSLTGLNYGYTFGSGTRLTVV.

This clone was found once. V is TRBV7-2 and J is TRBJ1-5; the D gene is possibly TRBD1 (5 bases). Germline assignment: CDR1 SGHTA and CDR2 FQGNSA. Trimming removed 3 bases at V and 5 bases at J, with 8 bases between. The CDR3 totals 13 residues. The CDR3 bases are TGTGCCAGCAGCTTTAGCAGGGATCAGCCCCAGCATTTT. Residues: CASSFSRDQPQHF.

The chain recombines TRBV19 with TRBJ2-6; maybe TRBD2 (6 bases). The V and J ends lost 5 bases and 2 bases respectively, with 10 bases between them. Looked up from germline, CDR1 is LNHDA and CDR2 is SQIVND (reference sequence). The CDR3 covers 15 residues. CDR3 DNA sequence: TGTGCCAGTAGTCCAGGAGGGGCTGGGGCCAACGTCCTGACTTTC. This sequence encodes CASSPGGAGANVLTF.

This clone was seen a few times. The chain carries TRBV28 and TRBJ2-2; D is unresolved. The length of the CDR3 is 16 residues. V lost 6 bases and J 3 bases, leaving 17 bases between the germline ends. Germline lookup yields CDR1 MDHEN and CDR2 SYDVKM. The CDR3 sequence: CASSPLPGSYTGELFF. The CDR3 bases are TGTGCCAGCAGCCCTCTACCCGGGTCCTACACCGGGGAGCTGTTTTTT. Filled out from reference TRBV28 and TRBJ2-2, the complete variable domain reads DVKVTQSSRYLVKRTGEKVFLECVQDMDHENMFWYRQDPGLGLRLIYFSYDVKMKEKGDIPEGYSVSREKKERFSLILESASTNQTSMYLCASSPLPGSYTGELFFGEGSRLTVL.

The chain combines TRBV10-3 with TRBJ2-1, with no clear D. This CDR3 contains 11 residues. The ends were cut back, 7 bases at V and 8 bases at J, with 9 bases in the middle. The germline CDR1 and CDR2 sequences are ENHRY and SYGVKD. CDR3 DNA: TGTGCCATCAAGAGTCGGGATGAGCAGTTCTTC. Amino acid sequence: CAIKSRDEQFF.

J is TRBJ2-7 and V is TRBV5-4; 8 bases fit TRBD2. The length of the CDR3 is 16 residues. Trimming cost V 0 bases and J 6 bases; bases outside gene matches: 11. The germline CDR1 and CDR2 sequences are SGHNT and YYREEE (reference sequence). The CDR3 sequence: CASSLEGGRIPSEQYF. The DNA for the CDR3 is TGTGCCAGCAGCTTGGAGGGCGGGAGGATCCCCAGCGAGCAGTACTTC.

In regard to this clone: Likely a read error: the CDR3 ends without its conserved phenylalanine or tryptophan. The limits of the CDR3 on the DNA are not certain, so only TCRdb's listed CDR3 is given. V is TRBV24-1 and J is TRBJ1-1. Germline V gene lookup returns CDR1 KGHDR and CDR2 SFDVKD. The CDR3 is 12 amino acids in total, end residues counted. CDR3 loop: CATSDIAPGLGV.

The rearrangement joins TRBV5-4 to TRBJ2-1, with D possibly TRBD2 on 5 matching bases. The V gene's germline CDR1 is SGHNT and CDR2 YYREEE (reference sequence). V was clipped by 1 base and J by 6 bases, with 8 bases between them. This CDR3 is 13 amino acids long. In nucleotides, the CDR3 is TGTGCCAGCAGCTTGCGAGGGAGCAATGAGCAGTTCTTC. This codes for CASSLRGSNEQFF. Looking up the rest from reference TRBV5-4 and TRBJ2-1 gives the full variable domain: ETGVTQSPTHLIKTRGQQVTLRCSSQSGHNTVSWYQQALGQGPQFIFQYYREEENGRGNFPPRFSGLQFPNYSSELNVNALELDDSALYLCASSLRGSNEQFFGPGTRLTVL.

Here the CDR3 reads CASSPQLDTTGELFF. The CDR3 bases are TGTGCCAGCTCACCACAACTGGACACCACCGGGGAGCTGTTTTTT. The chain links TRBV18 to TRBJ2-2; tentatively, D is TRBD1 (5 bases). V was shortened by 1 base and J by 4 bases, with 10 bases between the two germline ends. The germline gives CDR1 KGHSH, CDR2 LQKENI. The CDR3 totals 15 residues.

This chain uses TRBV19 with TRBJ1-4; 9 nucleotides match TRBD1. V lost 10 bases, J lost 5 bases, and 5 bases stayed unmatched. The germline CDR1 and CDR2 sequences are LNHDA and SQIVND (reference sequence). There are 13 residues in the CDR3. CDR3 sequence: CATKDRGNEKLFF. CDR3 nucleotide sequence: TGTGCCACCAAAGACAGGGGGAATGAAAAACTGTTTTTT.

The chain combines TRBV2 with TRBJ2-1; 11 bases fit TRBD2. The CDR3 is 16 amino acids. J lost 5 bases, V lost 4 bases, and 7 bases had no gene match. CDR1 is SNHLY and CDR2 is FYNNEI in the germline V gene. The CDR3 bases are TGTGCCAGCAGTGGGCGACTAGCGGGATTAGACAATGAGCAGTTCTTC. Protein: CASSGRLAGLDNEQFF. Full variable domain (rest looked up from reference TRBV2 and TRBJ2-1): EPEVTQTPSHQVTQMGQEVILRCVPISNHLYFYWYRQILGQKVEFLVSFYNNEISEKSEIFDDQFSVERPDGSNFTLKIRSTKLEDSAMYFCASSGRLAGLDNEQFFGPGTRLTVL.